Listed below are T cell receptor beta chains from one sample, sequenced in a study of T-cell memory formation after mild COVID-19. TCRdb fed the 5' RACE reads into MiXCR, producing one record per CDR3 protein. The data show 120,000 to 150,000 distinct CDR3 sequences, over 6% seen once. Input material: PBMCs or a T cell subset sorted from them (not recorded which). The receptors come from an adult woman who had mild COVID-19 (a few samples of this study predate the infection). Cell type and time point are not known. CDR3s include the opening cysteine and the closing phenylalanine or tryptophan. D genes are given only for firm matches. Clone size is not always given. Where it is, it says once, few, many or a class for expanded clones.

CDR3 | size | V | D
CASSQGQGTVETQYF | NA | TRBV4-1 | TRBD1
CASSHPSSGRAWVGTQYF | few | TRBV7-2 | TRBD2
CASSQQGNEQFF | few | TRBV6-2/TRBV6-3 | TRBD1
CSVGRARTVNEQFF | NA | TRBV29-1 | NA
CANQEGDTGELFF | many | TRBV2 | NA
CATSDSRLAGGERDTQYF | few | TRBV24-1 | TRBD2
CATSDFPVGVGVRNEQFF | NA | TRBV24-1 | NA
CASSLRRGRYLHEQFF | NA | TRBV12-3/TRBV12-4 | NA
CASSLVGGYNEQFF | many | TRBV7-9 | NA
CAGKRGIGGYTF | few | TRBV13 | NA
CASSPRLAGEGDEQFF | many | TRBV18 | TRBD2
CASSLRTGLNEQFF | many | TRBV5-1 | TRBD1
CASSSGSPQYF | few | TRBV6-2/TRBV6-3 | NA
CASSRDNLEQYF | many | TRBV12-3/TRBV12-4 | NA
CSARGGAYNEQFF | many | TRBV20-1 | NA
CATKGQGGLISGYTF | NA | TRBV15 | TRBD1
CASSRGTLWSSSYNEQFF | NA | TRBV11-2 | NA
CASNSLAGGYSEQFF | NA | TRBV2 | TRBD2
CASSPASGSNTGELFF | many | TRBV7-6 | NA
CASGTGPYEQYF | many | TRBV27 | TRBD1
CASSLEELAGGQTQYF | few | TRBV7-2 | TRBD2
CASSLGTGRQPQHF | many | TRBV7-9 | TRBD1
CASSQGDVFGYGYTF | many | TRBV4-1 | NA
CASSQGQGPTGELFF | many | TRBV7-9 | TRBD1
CAWSALAGVPDTQYF | NA | TRBV30 | TRBD2
CASSTPGTGTSETQYF | many | TRBV21-1 | NA
CATSRASQETQYF | few | TRBV24-1 | NA
CASSGQGGLSGQGSTDTQYF | NA | TRBV3-1 | TRBD1
CASSQDSRTSGTRTYEQYF | NA | TRBV3-1 | TRBD2
CATSRGGGSSDTQYF | many | TRBV15 | NA
CAWNRGRGSYEQYF | NA | TRBV30 | TRBD1
CASSLTPSGDPNTGELFF | NA | TRBV12-3/TRBV12-4 | NA
CASSSRRGSSVHNEQFF | NA | TRBV6-6 | NA
CASSLSGSHTSTDTQYF | few | TRBV7-3 | TRBD2